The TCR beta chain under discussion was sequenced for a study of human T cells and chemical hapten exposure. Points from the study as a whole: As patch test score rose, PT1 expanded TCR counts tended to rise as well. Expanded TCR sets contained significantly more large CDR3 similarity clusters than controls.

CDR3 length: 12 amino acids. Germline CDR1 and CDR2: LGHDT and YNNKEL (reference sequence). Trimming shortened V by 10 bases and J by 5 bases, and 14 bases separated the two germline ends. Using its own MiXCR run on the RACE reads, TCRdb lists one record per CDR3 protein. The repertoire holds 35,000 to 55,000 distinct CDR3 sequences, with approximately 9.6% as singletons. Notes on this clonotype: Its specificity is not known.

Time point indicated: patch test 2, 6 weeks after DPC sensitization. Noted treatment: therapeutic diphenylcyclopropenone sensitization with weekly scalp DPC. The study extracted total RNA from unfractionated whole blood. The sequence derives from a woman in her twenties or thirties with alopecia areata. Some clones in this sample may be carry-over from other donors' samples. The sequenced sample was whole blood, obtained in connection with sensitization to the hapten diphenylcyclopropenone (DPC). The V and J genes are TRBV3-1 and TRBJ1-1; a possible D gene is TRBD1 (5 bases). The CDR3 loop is CATRDPGTEAFF. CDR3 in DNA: TGTGCCACACGGGACCCGGGGACTGAAGCTTTCTTT.